This T cell receptor beta chain was obtained from a study of blood T cell repertoires in COVID-19. Study background: Material from acute and convalescent COVID-19 was sourced from the United States, Italy and Spain. T cells, B-cell-depleted T cells, or PBMCs provided the cDNA or gDNA that served as material.

The CDR3 has 16 residues. V was cut by 1 base and J by 2 bases, with 12 bases left in between. Germline assignment: CDR1 LNHDA and CDR2 SQIVND (reference sequence). Per the original methods: From reference gene primer amplification, estimates of nucleated cell counts were derived. Clones were sequenced by immunoSEQ multiplex PCR, and TCRdb holds only the in-frame ones, with some missing. The V and J calls and clone size were taken over from that table, and D and trimming were inferred from the DNA. The sample includes more than 200,000 clones, under 90% of them seen just once. This clone was recorded once.

The chain recombines TRBV19 with TRBJ1-5, with D possibly matching TRBD1 (6 bases). What was sequenced was peripheral blood. The clonotype comes from a man in his 60s with acute or convalescent COVID-19. Here the CDR3 DNA reads TGTGCCAGTAGTATAGCGGGGGGCAGGGGCAATCAGCCCCAGCATTTT. Translation gives CASSIAGGRGNQPQHF.